This record looks at one TCR beta chain sequence and its context. Its antigen is unknown. The record has no base qualities; no much larger clone is one base away. This sample is drawn from a study of shared clonotypes between healthy human individuals (dated by TCRdb to 2020 to 2021). In the study overall: A few men and two women, aged 18 to 49 years, made up the cohort. For each donor, three plates each were used for CD4 naive and CD4 memory, two plates were used for CD8 naive, and one plate was used for CD8 memory. To estimate repertoire size and how much clonotype sharing occurs between individuals, the study deeply sequenced the blood TCR repertoires of 4 to 6 healthy adults. Different laboratories and diverse techniques were used to prepare libraries and sequence TCR repertoires, to increase sequencing depth and limit assay-specific biases. Each donor's leukapheresis produced roughly between roughly 0.9 and 8.9 billion PBMCs.

Overall study outcomes, separate from this receptor: Estimated clonotype richness was generally larger for naive than for memory subsets. Incomplete sequencing was indicated by rarefaction of sorted-subset datasets, despite the large sequencing depth. Pairwise subsampling indicated that sequencing depth was expected to affect the degree of clonotype sharing among donors. Clonotypes shared by all four sorted-subset donors showed higher generation probabilities than non-shared clonotypes. Because the study included only a small number of donors, the genetic and exposure-history diversity represented was limited. When several donors were compared, the shared fraction of clonotypes was about 5.2% for naive CD4, around 3.6% for naive CD8, more than 2% for memory CD4, and 0.35% to 0.4% for memory CD8. Only blood was sampled, and tissue TCR repertoires likely differ from those in blood.

CD8 naive samples consisted of CD45RO-negative cells that were positively selected for CCR7, yielding a CD45RA+CCR7+ population without TemRA cells. The donors were healthy, HIV-negative adults who had no recently reported acute infections or vaccinations. Every donor was a Caucasian adult residing in Nashville, Tennessee, USA. Blood was collected by leukapheresis, and PBMCs were isolated by Ficoll-Histopaque density gradient centrifugation and then cryopreserved in liquid nitrogen vapor phase. Analytical flow cytometry was used to check the purity and quantity of each magnetically sorted T cell population. Genomic DNA was isolated from each sorted fraction and quantified by UV absorbance on a Nanodrop 2000c. Using the deep immunoSEQ assay, multiplex PCR amplified TCR CDR3 regions from genomic DNA. Genomic DNA extracted from each cell subset was distributed evenly over all wells of several immunoSEQ 96-well plates, and each plate served as one replicate. For sorted subsets, roughly 200 ng genomic DNA, equal to 25,000 to 35,000 T cell genomes, was loaded into each replicate PCR. Purified libraries were quantified with a Qubit 3.0 fluorometer, sized on a Bioanalyzer 2100, and re-quantified with the KAPA Library Quantification kit. Each immunoSEQ 96-well plate was sequenced on its own single-read 150-cycle Illumina NextSeq 550 flow cell. Per the authors' processing: The immunoSEQ output contained only junctional sequences without quality scores, so filtering could not match that applied to full-length reads. To assign V/J genes and CDR3, sequences were annotated using PyIR, a Python wrapper for IgBLAST v1.9, with IMGT germline references. Reads were filtered out if the reads had weak V/J assignments (E-value above 1e-6), no CDR3, stop codons, out-of-frame junctions, or ambiguous translated residues. V3J clonotypes were defined by identical inferred V gene, J gene, and CDR3 amino acid sequence. Percentage overlap between repertoires was computed as shared unique clonotypes divided by the size of the smaller repertoire. Three approaches were used to assess repertoire richness: RTK rarefaction, the Chao1 estimator, and Recon v2.1 estimates of unobserved clonotypes. Generation probabilities were computed with OLGA for all TCRbeta clonotypes obtained by the gDNA method from several donors. TCRdb obtained this table from immuneACCESS and retained in-frame rearrangements with V and J assigned. These tables miss some clones; where compared with another copy, unresolved V genes account for less than half of the shortfall, and the remainder is unexplained. That table gives V, J and clone size, and the DNA gave D and trimming. This sample comprises around 600,000 clones, 95% to 98% of them detected only once. 0.3% to 0.35% of the sample is taken by the ten largest.

This TCR came from a man aged 25-45 years in good health. The specimen was naive CD8+ T cells sorted from blood. The cell subset or site label, as the study defines it: CD45RA+CCR7+.

The nucleotide sequence reads TGTGCCAGCACCGAGGGGGGCGGCACAGATACGCAGTATTTT. This yields the protein CASTEGGGTDTQYF. Recombination linked TRBV5-4 to TRBJ2-3; the D gene could be TRBD1 or TRBD2, each one agreeing over 6 bases. CDR1 SGHNT and CDR2 YYREEE are derived from the germline V gene (reference sequence). The junction shows trimming of 6 bases on V and 1 base on J, plus 12 bases between the germline ends. The CDR3 contains 14 residues, cysteine and phenylalanine counted. The sequence is cut down to CDR3 DNA, 42 bases in frame from base 1.